This TCR beta chain is drawn from a study of cytomegalovirus exposure and HLA in healthy donors. Regarding the study as a whole: Specificity for CMV antigens was confirmed in vitro for a few of the CMV-associated chains. The productive fraction for most TCR beta V segments was about 87% or about 30% in an earlier analysis.

A word on this clone: Its antigen remains unidentified.

Both 60 Vbeta primers and 13 Jbeta primers went into the PCR. In the authors' methods: Later, an analysis found 75 million to 90 million unique TCR beta chains, and around 10 million of these were shared. TCRdb's copy holds only in-frame clones and misses some; the assay was immunoSEQ multiplex PCR. V and J calls plus clone size are reproduced from that table; the DNA served to infer D and trimming. Among some 89,000 clones, 78% were seen once, and the ten largest hold roughly 4.3%. Germline V gives CDR1 MNHNS, CDR2 SASEGT. V dropped 2 bases and J dropped 0 bases, with 16 bases sitting between them. The CDR3 length is 17 residues.

What was sequenced was PBMCs. The sequence derives from a woman between 40 and 55 years old in good health and CMV-seropositive. The chain carries TRBV6-1 and TRBJ1-2; D ambiguous. CDR3 sequence: CASSESIGRTTNYGYTF. The CDR3 DNA reads TGTGCCAGCAGTGAATCTATTGGGAGAACAACTAACTATGGCTACACCTTC.